This T cell receptor beta chain was observed in a study of blood T cell repertoires in COVID-19 (dated by TCRdb to the early 2020s). With regard to the full study: Recovered participants in ImmuneRACE Cohort 3 were defined by two consecutive negative NP/OP PCR tests, clearance by a healthcare professional, or resolution of symptoms. Samples covering the acute and convalescent phases of COVID-19 were provided by collaborators in the United States, Italy and Spain. The prospective study material was composed of cDNA or gDNA derived from T cells, B-cell-depleted T cells, or PBMCs. Deeply sampled blood TCRbeta repertoires from subjects exposed to, actively infected with, or recovered from COVID-19 were included in the dataset. The repertoires were made available in a free public database intended to serve as a resource for research on the immune response to SARS-CoV-2. The samples were drawn from two sources: the first 160 participants of the ongoing ImmuneRACE study, and 1,000 to 1,500 subjects contributed by 6 global collaborators. Sample metadata almost always included a de-identified subject ID, COVID-19 status, age in years and sex. Where HLA class I and class II types were available, the types were taken from metadata supplied by the sample provider, not from assay-based typing.

With regard to this clone: What antigen it recognizes has not been identified. One base away there is no much larger clone; base qualities are not given.

TCRbeta CDR3 regions were amplified from genomic DNA by means of the immunoSEQ Assay, a bias-controlled multiplex PCR. As for the original processing: Nucleated cell counts per sample were estimated from amplification of reference gene primers within the assay. Sequence reads were collapsed and filtered to measure the absolute abundance of every unique TCRbeta CDR3 rearrangement. Productive Simpson clonality was computed per sample as the square root of Simpson's diversity index over productive rearrangements. TCRdb mirrors the immuneACCESS table, restricted to in-frame sequences. Some clones are absent from its copies; in checked studies, under half trace to an unresolved V gene, and the reason for the others is unknown. The V and J calls and the clone size are those of that table, but D and trimming were determined from the DNA. Counted in this sample were roughly 150,000 clones; 70% to 80% of them appeared once. The top ten clonotypes cover roughly 19% of the sample.

Participants in the prospective study were enrolled through a virtual design, were aged roughly 18 to 100 years, and lived in 24 United States geographic areas. In the prospective study, participants were assigned to cohorts based on the clinical history participants reported in a screening survey and a study questionnaire. Each participant in the prospective study had whole blood, serum and a nasopharyngeal or oropharyngeal swab collected by mobile phlebotomists. Participants in the prospective study had the option to provide additional blood draws and questionnaires over a roughly 2-month period. Before DNA extraction, blood samples from the prospective study were shipped at room temperature or frozen. CDR1 and CDR2 were assigned from the germline V gene as SGHDT and YYEEEE. Including the terminal cysteine and phenylalanine, the CDR3 comprises 11 residues. The kept DNA is CDR3 alone, 33 bases in frame from the first base. Deletion took 1 base off V and 10 bases off J, with a span of 6 bases between the germline ends.

General findings and caveats noted by the study authors: The quantity of clinical and demographic metadata differed by source and by participant and was supplied without curation.

The sequenced sample was PBMCs or T cells enriched from blood (not recorded which). This receptor was identified in a woman in her 70s in a cohort exposed to, infected with or recovered from COVID-19 (not recorded which). The sequence joins TRBV5-6 to TRBJ2-1; the D gene is perhaps TRBD1, on 5 matching bases. The DNA sequence is as follows: TGTGCCAGCAGCTTGAACAGGGAGCAGTTCTTC. This yields the protein CASSLNREQFF.